The sequence of this T cell receptor beta chain was determined in a study of blood T cell repertoires in COVID-19. As for the study in general: Samples came from the United States, Italy and Spain, spanning acute and convalescent COVID-19.

The repertoire was sequenced with immunoSEQ multiplex PCR; TCRdb's copy has only in-frame clones and lacks some. The sample records approximately 130,000 clones, 81% being singletons. Trimming shortened V by 3 bases and J by 4 bases, and 13 bases separated the two germline ends. This CDR3 has 15 residues. The V gene's germline CDR1 is ENHRY and CDR2 SYGVKD. The sequencing input was peripheral blood. The chain employs TRBV10-3 and TRBJ2-4; D call uncertain. The clonotype was recovered from a woman aged 55-75 years with active or convalescent COVID-19. DNA for the CDR3: TGTGCCATCAGTGAAGTTGTGGGCAGTAAAAACATTCAGTACTTC. This codes for CAISEVVGSKNIQYF.